These 32 T cell receptor beta chains were sequenced from one sample in a study of response to subunit inactivated influenza vaccine. TCRdb processed the RT-PCR reads anew with MiXCR; each CDR3 protein has one entry. The profile shows hundreds of thousands of distinct CDR3 sequences, roughly 14% of them singletons. The sequencing here drew on PBMCs from blood, taken 11 to 12 days after vaccination. The receptor source for this set is a man aged 45 to 65 who received an inactivated influenza vaccine.

The rearrangement uses TRBV27 and TRBJ1-1, with D possibly TRBD1 on 5 matching bases. There are 14 residues in the CDR3. Trimming cost V 2 bases and J 6 bases, with 13 bases left between them. CDR1 and CDR2 from the germline V gene are MNHEY and SMNVEV (reference sequence). The CDR3 reads CASSLRGLGAEAFF. For the CDR3, the DNA is TGTGCCAGCAGTTTAAGAGGGTTAGGGGCTGAAGCTTTCTTT.

This CDR3 reads CATSTSNDQPQHF. DNA of the CDR3: TGTGCCACCAGCACGTCTAACGATCAGCCCCAGCATTTT. The rearrangement joins TRBV15 to TRBJ1-5; no clear D gene. The CDR3 has 13 residues. Deletions cut 4 bases from V and 5 bases from J, with 9 bases between. Germline V CDR1 and CDR2: LNHNV, YYDKDF (reference sequence).

In its sample, this clonotype was seen a few times. The genes are TRBV6-5 and TRBJ2-2; the D is unclear. Trimming shortened V by 2 bases and J by 2 bases, and 9 bases separated the two germline ends. CDR1 is MNHEY, CDR2 SVGAGI, per germline. The CDR3 spans 15 residues. DNA for the CDR3: TGTGCCAGCAGTTACGCCCGTCCCAACACCGGGGAGCTGTTTTTT. This sequence encodes CASSYARPNTGELFF.

This clonotype was picked up a small number of times. The J gene is TRBJ2-1, the V gene TRBV6-6; D call uncertain. The CDR3 covers 13 residues. V lost 1 base, J lost 5 bases, and 6 bases lay in between. Looked up from germline, CDR1 is MNHNY and CDR2 is SVGAGI (reference sequence). The CDR3 reads CASSYYLDNEQFF. In nucleotides, the CDR3 is TGTGCCAGCAGTTACTACCTCGACAATGAGCAGTTCTTC.

This clonotype occurred a few times. V gene TRBV5-1 combines with J gene TRBJ2-7; 8 nucleotides align to TRBD1. The CDR3 is 15 residues long. Germline V gene lookup returns CDR1 SGHRS and CDR2 YFSETQ. The junction had 9 bases not matched to a gene; V was cut back by 4 bases and J by 3 bases. The CDR3 here is CASSSQGQGYYEQYF. The CDR3, as DNA: TGCGCCAGCAGCAGCCAAGGACAGGGATACTACGAGCAGTACTTC.

The table lists this clonotype with a few counts. The rearrangement links TRBV5-1 to TRBJ2-7; maybe TRBD2 (6 bases). Germline assignment: CDR1 SGHRS and CDR2 YFSETQ. Trimming stripped 6 bases from V and 4 bases from J, with 11 bases between. CDR3 length: 12 residues. CDR3 nucleotide sequence: TGCGCCAGCACGGGGGAGTCGTACGAGCAGTACTTC. It encodes CASTGESYEQYF. Full variable domain (rest looked up from reference TRBV5-1 and TRBJ2-7): KAGVTQTPRYLIKTRGQQVTLSCSPISGHRSVSWYQQTPGQGLQFLFEYFSETQRNKGNFPGRFSGRQFSNSRSEMNVSTLELGDSALYLCASTGESYEQYFGPGTRLTVT.

V usage is TRBV2 and J usage is TRBJ2-7; 7 bases map to TRBD1. The CDR3 is made up of 13 amino acids. Losses at the gene ends were 6 bases for V and 6 bases for J; bases not matched to a gene: 8. The germline V gene encodes CDR1 SNHLY and CDR2 FYNNEI. CDR3 sequence (DNA): TGTGCCAGCAGCGGGACAGCGTCCACCGAGCAGTACTTC. Its protein is CASSGTASTEQYF.

V is TRBV14 and J is TRBJ2-2; D unclear. Germline V CDR1 and CDR2: SGHDN, FVKESK. The CDR3 sequence is 16 residues long. The V end was cut by 0 bases, the J end by 5 bases, with 13 bases between. In DNA, the CDR3 is TGTGCCAGCAGCCAAGAGATAGGCCCTCTGACCGGGGAGCTGTTTTTT. Amino acids: CASSQEIGPLTGELFF.

The gene calls are TRBV5-5 and TRBJ2-1, with 9 bases identical to TRBD2. The CDR3 runs 15 residues. In germline, CDR1 is SGHKS, CDR2 YYEKEE (reference sequence). V shed 4 bases, J shed 2 bases, and the junction held 4 bases outside the gene matches. The CDR3 sequence: CASSNLAGPYNEQFF. CDR3 DNA: TGTGCCAGCAGCAATCTAGCGGGGCCCTACAATGAGCAGTTCTTC. The full variable domain, its missing parts supplied by reference TRBV5-5 and TRBJ2-1, is DAGVTQSPTHLIKTRGQQVTLRCSPISGHKSVSWYQQVLGQGPQFIFQYYEKEERGRGNFPDRFSARQFPNYSSELNVNALLLGDSALYLCASSNLAGPYNEQFFGPGTRLTVL.

The V and J genes are TRBV6-2 or TRBV6-3 and TRBJ1-2, with D possibly being TRBD1 (5 bases). Trimming left V 7 bases short and J 3 bases short, with 12 bases between. Germline V lookup: CDR1 MNHEY, CDR2 SVGEGT. This CDR3 region has 13 residues. CDR3 sequence: CASTHGTDYGYTF. For the CDR3, the DNA is TGTGCCAGCACCCACGGGACTGACTATGGCTACACCTTC.

This chain uses TRBV7-9 with TRBJ2-5; the match to TRBD1 covers 9 bases. This CDR3 has 15 residues. The trim removed 5 bases at V and 4 bases at J, leaving 8 bases unmatched. CDR1 SEHNR and CDR2 FQNEAQ come from the germline V gene (reference sequence). Here the CDR3 reads CASSTRTGEAETQYF. CDR3 nucleotides: TGTGCCAGCAGCACCAGGACAGGGGAGGCAGAGACCCAGTACTTC. Full variable domain (remainder filled in from reference TRBV7-9 and TRBJ2-5): DTGVSQNPRHKITKRGQNVTFRCDPISEHNRLYWYRQTLGQGPEFLTYFQNEAQLEKSRLLSDRFSAERPKGSFSTLEIQRTEQGDSAMYLCASSTRTGEAETQYFGPGTRLLVL.

This clonotype turned up a few times. The chain is built from TRBV15 and TRBJ1-3; D unclear. V lost 0 bases to trimming and J lost 0 bases, with 6 bases between them. The CDR3 has 15 amino acids. Germline loops: CDR1 LNHNV, CDR2 YYDKDF (reference sequence). CDR3 residues: CATSRDFSSGNTIYF. CDR3 in DNA: TGTGCCACCAGCAGAGATTTCAGCTCTGGAAACACCATATATTTT.

The chain combines TRBV20-1 with TRBJ1-6; 7 nucleotides line up with TRBD1. CDR1 is DFQATT, CDR2 SNEGSKA, per germline (reference sequence). V shed 0 bases and J 7 bases; nucleotides not matched to a gene: 18. This CDR3 is built from 19 residues. This CDR3 is CSARDIYRGKGAGNSPLHF. The CDR3 DNA reads as TGCAGTGCTAGAGATATTTATCGTGGAAAGGGGGCCGGGAATTCACCCCTCCACTTT.

V and J are TRBV11-2 and TRBJ2-7, with 8 bases fitting TRBD1. Per the germline V gene, CDR1 is SGHAT and CDR2 is FQNNGV. J gave up 6 bases and V 5 bases, and 9 bases lay outside the gene matches. CDR3 length: 14 amino acids. In nucleotides, the CDR3 is TGTGCCAGCAGCCCGCTGGCAGGGGGCGGCGAGCAGTACTTC. Translation gives CASSPLAGGGEQYF. The entire variable domain, with the rest obtained from reference TRBV11-2 and TRBJ2-7, is as follows: EAGVAQSPRYKIIEKRQSVAFWCNPISGHATLYWYQQILGQGPKLLIQFQNNGVVDDSQLPKDRFSAERLKGVDSTLKIQPAKLEDSAVYLCASSPLAGGGEQYFGPGTRLTVT.

In this sample, this clonotype turned up a few times. V and J are TRBV7-2 and TRBJ1-1, with D hard to call. CDR1 is SGHTA, CDR2 FQGNSA, per germline. V was clipped by 1 base and J by 4 bases, with 13 bases between them. The CDR3 is 15 amino acids. This chain's CDR3 is CASSLVSSASTEAFF. The CDR3 DNA reads TGTGCCAGCAGCTTAGTTTCCAGTGCTAGCACTGAAGCTTTCTTT.

The V gene is TRBV5-1, the J gene TRBJ2-7; D tentatively fits TRBD1 or TRBD2 (5 bases each). The CDR3 has 13 amino acids. Trimming removed 3 bases at V and 3 bases at J, with 10 bases between. In germline, CDR1 is SGHRS, CDR2 YFSETQ. The CDR3, as DNA: TGCGCCAGCAGCTGGGACGCTGACTACGAGCAGTACTTC. Residues: CASSWDADYEQYF.

The sample holds many counts of this clonotype. The chain employs TRBV5-6 and TRBJ2-3; tentatively, D is TRBD2 (6 bases). The CDR3 sequence is 18 residues long. Germline lookup yields CDR1 SGHDT and CDR2 YYEEEE. V dropped 4 bases and J dropped 2 bases, with 23 bases sitting between them. CDR3 sequence reads: CASSRTYTGRDFTDTQYF. DNA of the CDR3: TGTGCCAGCAGCCGCACTTACACCGGGCGGGACTTCACAGATACGCAGTATTTT.

This clonotype showed up just a few times. The rearrangement links TRBV12-3 or TRBV12-4 to TRBJ2-4, with 12 nucleotides matching TRBD2. The trim removed 6 bases at V and 6 bases at J, leaving 3 bases unmatched. The CDR3 runs to 14 residues. CDR3 sequence reads: CASRGLAGPNIQYF. CDR3 bases: TGTGCCAGCAGAGGACTAGCGGGACCAAACATTCAGTACTTC.

This clonotype was seen a handful of times. The chain is built from TRBV7-2 and TRBJ2-7, with 9 bases identical to TRBD2. Germline V gene lookup returns CDR1 SGHTA and CDR2 FQGNSA. V dropped 5 bases and J dropped 3; count of bases not matched to a gene: 11. CDR3 length: 16 amino acids. The CDR3: CASSPDQLTSGYEQYF. DNA for the CDR3: TGTGCCAGCAGCCCTGACCAATTGACTAGCGGCTACGAGCAGTACTTC.

The V gene is TRBV2, the J gene TRBJ1-5; D remains unclear. This CDR3 comprises 14 residues. Germline V gives CDR1 SNHLY, CDR2 FYNNEI. Trimming shortened V by 3 bases and J by 2 bases, and 8 bases separated the two germline ends. The DNA for the CDR3 is TGTGCCAGCAGTGATCCGCAGGGCAATCAGCCCCAGCATTTT. It encodes CASSDPQGNQPQHF.

This clonotype was seen only a few times. V usage is TRBV11-1 and J usage is TRBJ2-7; 13 positions match TRBD2. The V and J ends lost 5 bases and 3 bases, in that order; junction bases with no gene match: 13. Germline V CDR1 and CDR2: SGHAT, FQDESV (reference sequence). The CDR3 contains 18 residues. The CDR3 sequence is CASSRKPGTSGKNYEQYF. In nucleotides, the CDR3 is TGTGCCAGCAGCCGCAAACCTGGGACTAGCGGGAAAAACTACGAGCAGTACTTC. The whole variable domain, filled in from reference TRBV11-1 and TRBJ2-7, reads EAEVAQSPRYKITEKSQAVAFWCDPISGHATLYWYRQILGQGPELLVQFQDESVVDDSQLPKDRFSAERLKGVDSTLKIQPAELGDSAMYLCASSRKPGTSGKNYEQYFGPGTRLTVT.

The gene calls are TRBV11-1 and TRBJ2-3; 15 positions match TRBD2. The CDR3 consists of 20 residues. In germline, CDR1 is SGHAT, CDR2 FQDESV (reference sequence). Unmatched junction bases numbered 16, after V lost 5 bases and J lost 4 bases. The CDR3 region is CASSLPGLAGGRYDPDTQYF. In DNA, the CDR3 is TGTGCCAGCAGCCTCCCCGGACTAGCGGGGGGGAGATACGACCCAGATACGCAGTATTTT. The variable domain in full, completed from reference TRBV11-1 and TRBJ2-3, reads EAEVAQSPRYKITEKSQAVAFWCDPISGHATLYWYRQILGQGPELLVQFQDESVVDDSQLPKDRFSAERLKGVDSTLKIQPAELGDSAMYLCASSLPGLAGGRYDPDTQYFGPGTRLTVL.

The chain combines TRBV4-1 with TRBJ2-3, with D perhaps matching TRBD2 (5 bases). Per the germline V gene, CDR1 is MGHRA and CDR2 is YSYEKL. This CDR3 comprises 15 residues. With 2 bases removed from V and 0 bases from J, the gap between germline ends came to 9 bases. The CDR3 DNA reads TGCGCCAGCAGCCAATTCCGGGGTAGCACAGATACGCAGTATTTT. Protein: CASSQFRGSTDTQYF.

This chain uses TRBV29-1 with TRBJ2-1; no clear D gene. CDR3 length: 13 amino acids. V was cut by 4 bases and J by 5 bases, with 12 bases left in between. Germline V gene data show CDR1 as SQVTM and CDR2 as ANQGSEA. The DNA of the CDR3 is TGCAGCGTTGGTTCCTGGAATAACAATGAGCAGTTCTTC. It specifies CSVGSWNNNEQFF.

V and J are TRBV5-1 and TRBJ2-3, with D perhaps matching TRBD2 (6 bases). This CDR3 is built from 16 residues. The V end lost 4 bases, the J end lost 6 bases, and 21 bases lay between the germline ends. Germline-derived CDR1 and CDR2 are SGHRS and YFSETQ. CDR3 nucleotide sequence: TGCGCCAGCAGCCCAACGGGAGTTCTCGAAATGGATACGCAGTATTTT. Amino acid sequence: CASSPTGVLEMDTQYF.

To note about this clonotype: The germline gene is not matched at one end of the junction; a read error may be the cause. This chain links TRBV6-5 with TRBJ2-5, with TRBD1 as a possible D gene (6 bases). The CDR3 loop spans 16 amino acids. Germline V lookup: CDR1 MNHEY, CDR2 SVGAGI. DNA of the CDR3: TGTTCCAGCAGTTCTCCCCCGGGACAAGGTTTGGGGACCCAGTACTTC. It is translated as CSSSSPPGQGLGTQYF.

This clonotype was detected once. This chain links TRBV6-2 or TRBV6-3 with TRBJ2-7, with 7 bases matching TRBD1. The CDR3 runs to 16 residues. Trimming at V came to 0 bases and at J to 0 bases, leaving 5 bases not matched to a gene. The V gene's germline CDR1 is MNHEY and CDR2 SVGEGT. The chain's CDR3 is CASSYSRQGSSYEQYF. CDR3 DNA: TGTGCCAGCAGTTACTCCCGACAGGGAAGCTCCTACGAGCAGTACTTC.

The chain carries TRBV20-1 and TRBJ2-5; D ambiguous. The CDR3 has 12 residues. Germline CDR1 DFQATT, CDR2 SNEGSKA (reference sequence). V was trimmed by 7 bases and J by 5 bases, leaving 14 bases between them. The CDR3 coding sequence is TGCAGTGTGGACGAACGACGGGAGACCCAGTACTTC. As protein: CSVDERRETQYF.

This clonotype occurred many times. This chain connects TRBV7-2 to TRBJ2-3, with 9 bases fitting TRBD2. Germline V gene sequence: CDR1 SGHTA, CDR2 FQGNSA. Unmatched junction bases numbered 6, after V lost 3 bases and J lost 8 bases. The CDR3 is made up of 14 amino acids. The DNA for the CDR3 is TGTGCCAGCAGCTTTAGCGGGGGCCGGGTTACGCAGTATTTT. Encoded protein: CASSFSGGRVTQYF.

The genes are TRBV5-6 and TRBJ1-1, with D maybe TRBD1 (6 bases). CDR1 and CDR2 from the germline V gene are SGHDT and YYEEEE. The CDR3 is made up of 16 amino acids. V lost 0 bases and J 4 bases, leaving 16 bases between the germline ends. The CDR3 region has the DNA TGTGCCAGCAGCTTGGAGGCAGGGGAAGGAACCACTGAAGCTTTCTTT. Translation: CASSLEAGEGTTEAFF.

This clonotype occurred a few times. V usage is TRBV4-3 and J usage is TRBJ2-3; D is uncertain. CDR3 length equals 14 residues. The germline V gene encodes CDR1 LGHNA and CDR2 YSLEER. Trimming stripped 1 base from V and 2 bases from J, with 7 bases between. CDR3 amino acids: CASSQGQATDTQYF. The CDR3, as DNA: TGCGCCAGCAGCCAAGGGCAAGCCACAGATACGCAGTATTTT.

In its sample, this clonotype was seen a few times. The chain joins TRBV28 to TRBJ2-7, with D perhaps TRBD2 (6 bases). The CDR3 loop spans 15 amino acids. Germline CDR1 reads MDHEN; CDR2 reads SYDVKM. V was cut by 4 bases and J by 1 base, with 14 bases left in between. This CDR3 is CASSYPDGGSYEQYF. The DNA for the CDR3 is TGTGCCAGCAGTTACCCGGACGGGGGTTCCTACGAGCAGTACTTC.